The 28 T cell receptor beta chains below come from one sample, sequenced in a study of T cell responses to AZD1222 COVID-19 vaccine. Clones were sequenced by immunoSEQ multiplex PCR, and TCRdb holds only the in-frame ones, with some missing. The sample includes about 200,000 clones, more than 90% seen only once; the top ten take 3.6%. Sequenced here: peripheral blood, sampled 28 days after the second dose of the MenACWY control vaccine. The receptors were gathered from an adult who received the MenACWY meningococcal vaccine as a control.

The rearrangement joins TRBV6-2 or TRBV6-3 to TRBJ1-5; D gene ambiguous. CDR1 is MNHEY and CDR2 is SVGEGT in the germline V gene. V was pared by 0 bases and J by 2 bases, with 11 bases between. CDR3 length: 16 residues. CDR3 sequence reads: CASSYSSIGGNQPQHF. Here the CDR3 DNA reads TGTGCCAGCAGTTACTCGAGTATTGGCGGCAATCAGCCCCAGCATTTT.

The J gene is TRBJ1-1, the V gene TRBV27; TRBD1 is a possible D gene (6 bases). The V gene's germline CDR1 is MNHEY and CDR2 SMNVEV (reference sequence). The CDR3 loop spans 16 amino acids. Trimming pared 6 bases from V and 1 base from J, leaving 18 bases between. CDR3 DNA: TGTGCCAGCAGCAGGAGCTTCCGGGACACGAACACTGAAGCTTTCTTT. This translates into CASSRSFRDTNTEAFF.

In its sample, this clone was seen once. The genes are TRBV30 and TRBJ1-1; 8 bases fit TRBD1. The CDR3 totals 13 residues. Germline CDR1 GTSNPN, CDR2 SVGIG (reference sequence). With 2 bases clipped from V and 8 bases from J, the junction kept 7 bases outside the gene matches. The DNA of the CDR3 is TGTGCCTGGAGTCTCCGGTCAGGGGGCGAAGCTTTCTTT. The encoded protein is CAWSLRSGGEAFF.

The rearrangement links TRBV9 to TRBJ2-7; D might be TRBD1 (5 bases). With 4 bases removed from V and 3 bases from J, the gap between germline ends came to 17 bases. CDR1 and CDR2 from the germline V gene are SGDLS and YYNGEE. The CDR3 runs 15 residues. The CDR3 DNA sequence: TGTGCCAGCAGCCCCGGTGGGCAGGGCGACTACGAGCAGTACTTC. The encoded protein is CASSPGGQGDYEQYF. Filled out from reference TRBV9 and TRBJ2-7, the complete variable domain reads DSGVTQTPKHLITATGQRVTLRCSPRSGDLSVYWYQQSLDQGLQFLIQYYNGEERAKGNILERFSAQQFPDLHSELNLSSLELGDSALYFCASSPGGQGDYEQYFGPGTRLTVT.

V is TRBV27 and J is TRBJ2-7; TRBD2 matches at 13 bases. The V segment lost 3 bases and the J segment 6 bases; nucleotides outside the gene matches: 2. Germline CDR1 MNHEY, CDR2 SMNVEV (reference sequence). The CDR3 length is 14 residues. In nucleotides, the CDR3 is TGTGCCAGCAGTTTGCGGACTAGCGGGGGCGAGCAGTACTTC. Translation: CASSLRTSGGEQYF.

For the CDR3, the DNA is TGTGCCTGGAGTGACCAGGAACATCAGCCCCAGCATTTT. Protein: CAWSDQEHQPQHF. V gene TRBV30 combines with J gene TRBJ1-5; D is unresolved. V was trimmed by 1 base and J by 5 bases, leaving 9 bases between them. Germline lookup yields CDR1 GTSNPN and CDR2 SVGIG (reference sequence). The CDR3 is 13 amino acids.

This clone has only one observation. This chain links TRBV28 with TRBJ1-6; 7 bases align to TRBD1. V lost 5 bases to trimming and J lost 6 bases; unmatched junction nucleotides: 10. The germline V gene encodes CDR1 MDHEN and CDR2 SYDVKM. The CDR3 totals 16 residues. Here the CDR3 DNA reads TGTGCCAGCAGTCTCGACAGGGTCGTTGCTAATTCACCCCTCCACTTT. Its protein product is CASSLDRVVANSPLHF.

The chain combines TRBV10-1 with TRBJ2-3, with D possibly matching TRBD2 (7 bases). With 3 bases removed from V and 1 base from J, the gap between germline ends came to 11 bases. The CDR3 has 15 residues. Germline lookup yields CDR1 WNHNN and CDR2 SYGVQD (reference sequence). In DNA, the CDR3 is TGCGCCAGCAGTGATGGGAGGGGGGGCACAGATACGCAGTATTTT. This translates into CASSDGRGGTDTQYF.

The V and J genes are TRBV5-1 and TRBJ1-4, with 7 bases that match TRBD1. The CDR3 is 15 amino acids. Per the germline V gene, CDR1 is SGHRS and CDR2 is YFSETQ. V was pared by 0 bases and J by 6 bases, with 5 bases of the junction left unmatched. The CDR3 loop is CASSLEGQTYEKLFF. The CDR3 DNA sequence: TGCGCCAGCAGCTTGGAGGGACAGACCTATGAAAAACTGTTTTTT.

The gene calls are TRBV18 and TRBJ1-2; 7 bases line up with TRBD1. Germline CDR1 is KGHSH and CDR2 is LQKENI. The CDR3 length is 15 residues. The V gene end was trimmed by 6 bases and the J gene end by 3 bases; junction bases not matched to a gene: 10. The CDR3 loop is CASSRIQGTDYGYTF. CDR3 DNA sequence: TGTGCCAGCTCGCGAATACAGGGGACGGACTATGGCTACACCTTC.

The chain combines TRBV19 with TRBJ1-3; D uncertain. The CDR3 has 13 residues. Germline CDR1 and CDR2: LNHDA and SQIVND (reference sequence). Trimming left V 8 bases short and J 1 base short, with 9 bases between. CDR3 in DNA: TGTGCCAGTGGGCCCCTTTCTGGAAACACCATATATTTT. It specifies CASGPLSGNTIYF.

This chain joins TRBV28 and TRBJ2-7; 7 bases align to TRBD2. Losses at the gene ends were 2 bases for V and 3 bases for J; bases not matched to a gene: 7. Germline V gene sequence: CDR1 MDHEN, CDR2 SYDVKM. CDR3 length equals 15 residues. The DNA for the CDR3 is TGTGCCAGCAGTTTAGTCGGCGGGAGCGACTACGAGCAGTACTTC. Translating it yields CASSLVGGSDYEQYF.

The rearrangement uses TRBV5-1 and TRBJ2-7, with TRBD1 identical over 10 bases. Trimming removed 0 bases from V and 6 bases from J; junction bases left unmatched: 9. Germline CDR1 is SGHRS and CDR2 is YFSETQ. This CDR3 region has 16 residues. CDR3 amino acids: CASSLAGATGGLEQYF. In nucleotides, the CDR3 is TGCGCCAGCAGCTTGGCCGGCGCGACAGGGGGCCTCGAGCAGTACTTC.

The chain joins TRBV30 to TRBJ1-6, with 7 bases matching TRBD1. After removal of 2 bases from V and 9 bases from J, the junction contained 10 bases not matched to a gene. Germline V lookup: CDR1 GTSNPN, CDR2 SVGIG (reference sequence). The CDR3 is made up of 15 amino acids. The CDR3 is CAWSRQGGVGSPLHF. CDR3 coding DNA: TGTGCCTGGAGTAGACAGGGTGGAGTTGGTTCACCCCTCCACTTT.

The chain uses TRBV3-1 (or the pseudogene TRBV3-2) and TRBJ2-7, with TRBD2 matching over 8 bases. The CDR3 has 15 residues. The germline gives CDR1 LGHDT, CDR2 YNNKEL (reference sequence). Unmatched junction bases numbered 6, after V lost 1 base and J lost 4 bases. CDR3 coding DNA: TGTGCCAGCAGCCAAGTCTCTAGCGGGCGTTACGAGCAGTACTTC. Its translation is CASSQVSSGRYEQYF.

V is TRBV30 and J is TRBJ1-4, with TRBD1 as a possible D gene (5 bases). This CDR3 has 14 residues. CDR1 and CDR2 (germline): GTSNPN, SVGIG (reference sequence). The V and J ends lost 8 bases and 8 bases respectively, with 21 bases between them. The CDR3 region is CALEFGVEGEKLFF. The CDR3 bases are TGTGCCCTGGAATTCGGGGTAGAGGGGGAAAAACTGTTTTTT. The whole variable domain, remainder taken from reference TRBV30 and TRBJ1-4, is SQTIHQWPATLVQPVGSPLSLECTVEGTSNPNLYWYRQAAGRGLQLLFYSVGIGQISSEVPQNLSASRPQDRQFILSSKKLLLSDSGFYLCALEFGVEGEKLFFGSGTQLSVL.

This sequence joins TRBV6-5 and TRBJ1-4; possible D gene TRBD1, 5 bases. CDR3 length equals 12 residues. Deletions cut 6 bases from V and 7 bases from J, with 9 bases between. Germline V gene sequence: CDR1 MNHEY, CDR2 SVGAGI. The DNA of the CDR3 is TGTGCCAGCAGAACGGGGGGTGAAAAACTGTTTTTT. Residues: CASRTGGEKLFF.

The chain employs TRBV30 and TRBJ2-7, with D hard to call. Per the germline V gene, CDR1 is GTSNPN and CDR2 is SVGIG (reference sequence). Trimming removed 1 base from V and 5 bases from J, with 18 bases in between. The CDR3 extends over 15 amino acids. The CDR3 nucleotides read TGTGCCTGGAGTGGAAACACTATCCTAATAAACGAGCAGTACTTC. Its protein is CAWSGNTILINEQYF.

The chain employs TRBV6-2 or TRBV6-3 and TRBJ1-5, with 10 bases fitting TRBD1. CDR3 size: 17 residues. The V segment lost 4 bases and the J segment 1 base; nucleotides outside the gene matches: 7. CDR1 is MNHEY and CDR2 is SVGEGT in the germline V gene. The CDR3 loop reads CASSLRQGAESNQPQHF. Here the CDR3 DNA reads TGTGCCAGCAGTTTGAGACAGGGGGCTGAGAGCAATCAGCCCCAGCATTTT.

The chain links TRBV2 to TRBJ2-5, with D maybe TRBD2 (5 bases). Germline CDR1 reads SNHLY; CDR2 reads FYNNEI. V dropped 1 base and J dropped 5 bases, with 8 bases sitting between them. The CDR3 has 13 amino acids. In DNA form, the CDR3 reads TGTGCCAGCAGTGAAGAAAGGAGGGAGACCCAGTACTTC. This encodes CASSEERRETQYF.

V usage is TRBV29-1 and J usage is TRBJ1-1, with D possibly matching TRBD1 (5 bases). Germline CDR1 is SQVTM and CDR2 is ANQGSEA. The CDR3 length is 13 residues. V lost 3 bases to trimming and J lost 4 bases, with 12 bases between them. CDR3 DNA sequence: TGCAGCGTTGAGAGGGGAGGGACCACTGAAGCTTTCTTT. Translating it yields CSVERGGTTEAFF.

The chain uses TRBV27 and TRBJ2-3; unclear D gene. The CDR3 spans 13 residues. Germline values: CDR1 MNHEY, CDR2 SMNVEV (reference sequence). V was clipped by 0 bases and J by 3 bases, with 4 bases between them. CDR3 loop: CASSLSRTDTQYF. For the CDR3, the DNA is TGTGCCAGCAGTTTATCCAGGACAGATACGCAGTATTTT.

The rearrangement links TRBV5-1 to TRBJ2-2, with D uncertain. Germline loops: CDR1 SGHRS, CDR2 YFSETQ. This CDR3 is 14 amino acids long. V dropped 4 bases and J dropped 2 bases, with 9 bases sitting between them. The CDR3 protein is CASSPQPNTGELFF. In nucleotides, the CDR3 is TGCGCCAGCAGCCCCCAGCCCAACACCGGGGAGCTGTTTTTT.

This clone was picked up one time. The chain carries TRBV28 and TRBJ2-4; D is uncertain. The CDR3 runs to 16 residues. V was clipped by 7 bases and J by 1 base, with 17 bases between them. The V gene's germline CDR1 is MDHEN and CDR2 SYDVKM. For the CDR3, the DNA is TGTGCCAGCATTCGTGAAGGAAGTCCGGCCAAAAACATTCAGTACTTC. It encodes CASIREGSPAKNIQYF.

The chain employs TRBV27 and TRBJ1-5; possible D gene TRBD1, 6 bases. Trimming removed 5 bases from V and 0 bases from J, with 14 bases in between. There are 16 residues in the CDR3. Germline V CDR1 and CDR2: MNHEY, SMNVEV (reference sequence). CDR3 in DNA: TGTGCCAGCAGTCCAAGAGGGGGTGGTAGCAATCAGCCCCAGCATTTT. Encoded protein: CASSPRGGGSNQPQHF.

This chain joins TRBV25-1 and TRBJ2-3; 7 bases are shared with TRBD2. The germline CDR1 and CDR2 sequences are MGHDK and SYGVNS. V dropped 3 bases and J dropped 4; count of bases not matched to a gene: 10. The CDR3 is made up of 16 amino acids. DNA of the CDR3: TGTGCCAGCAGTGACTGGGGGGGAGGGAGTGCAGATACGCAGTATTTT. It is translated as CASSDWGGGSADTQYF.

The chain is built from TRBV5-1 and TRBJ2-7; TRBD2 is a possible D gene (6 bases). Trimming cost V 2 bases and J 0 bases, with 15 bases left between them. Per the germline V gene, CDR1 is SGHRS and CDR2 is YFSETQ. The CDR3 has 16 residues. The CDR3 coding sequence is TGCGCCAGCAGCTTAATCTTTGGGGGGAGCTCCTACGAGCAGTACTTC. Amino acids: CASSLIFGGSSYEQYF.

The J gene is TRBJ2-7, the V gene TRBV6-5; 8 bases match TRBD2. Unmatched junction bases numbered 11, after V lost 9 bases and J lost 7 bases. The germline gives CDR1 MNHEY, CDR2 SVGAGI. The CDR3 consists of 13 residues. The CDR3 region has the DNA TGTGCCAGTCAACGGGGGGGGCGGGATGAGCAGTACTTC. Its protein is CASQRGGRDEQYF.